The following is a TCR beta chain sequence with its context. The sample holds many counts of this clonotype. Its antigen is currently not known. Base qualities are not recorded, but no much larger clone differs from it by a single base. No patient had a history of other malignancies or prior chemotherapy or radiotherapy, and all had node-negative disease on CT and PET/CT. At each of two time points, roughly 6.3 milliliters of peripheral venous blood were collected in EDTA tubes. Ficoll-Paque Plus density-gradient centrifugation was used to isolate PBMCs. Immediately after collection, samples were stored at -80 degrees C until analysis. Two rounds of multiplex PCR on genomic DNA were used to amplify the TCR beta CDR3 region. The first PCR round used primers specific to each TRBV and TRBJ gene, and the primer sequences were filed in Chinese patent CN105087789A. Universal primers were used in the second round of PCR. The Roche High Pure PCR Template Preparation Kit was used to extract genomic DNA from the frozen PBMCs. The libraries underwent paired-end sequencing with 151 bp reads on an Illumina HiSeq 3000. On the authors' methods: Raw reads lacking the multiplex PCR primer sequences were removed with CutAdapt. High-quality paired reads were merged into contigs with PEAR. MiXCR assigned TRB V, D and J gene segments to each contig by aligning to reference sequences. To remove sequencing errors, CDR3 sequences were clustered according to base quality and sequence similarity. Shannon entropy normalized by the natural log of productive TCR sequence number was used as the measure of diversity. One minus Shannon entropy divided by the natural log of the number of unique clonotypes was used as the definition of clonality. Progression-free survival cut-offs for repertoire metrics were chosen using the Youden index of ROC curves, with analyses run in R 3.5.3. TCRdb trimmed public reads at Q25 via fastp, called clones via MiXCR and kept in-frame beta chains. Each entry is one CDR3 protein sequence, shown with its most common DNA and genes. The V and J calls follow TCRdb's processing rather than the paper's. The sample table lists over 11,000 distinct CDR3 sequences, 30% of them with a count of one. Together, the top ten hold around 15% of the sample.

This specimen belongs to a study of prognosis after radiotherapy for stage I lung cancer (dated by TCRdb to about 2021). Background for the entire study: Between April 2018 and January 2019, around 20 patients with stage I NSCLC were enrolled in Nanjing, China. Eleven to twelve patients had adenocarcinoma and several had squamous cell carcinoma as the tumor histology. Using image-guided IMRT or VMAT, SBRT was delivered in 3 to 5 fractions at a biologically effective dose of at least 100 Gy. Concurrent therapy was not administered to any patient alongside SBRT. The cohort was made up of around 13 men and a handful of women, with a median age of approximately 74 years and an age range of roughly 50 to 85 years. A total of around 40 blood samples from 20 or so patients were sequenced, with one sample obtained before and one obtained after SBRT for each patient. Oligometastatic NSCLC after surgical resection of the primary tumor was present in 5 or 6 patients, while newly diagnosed primary stage I lung tumors were present in more than eleven. All patients were considered medically inoperable, owing to comorbidities in more than 10 and refusal of surgery in about seven. Four of the 19 patients developed distant metastases after SBRT, at a median of approximately 7 months; the other 15 showed no significant progression. This study profiled peripheral blood TCR beta repertoires from stage I NSCLC patients before and after stereotactic body radiotherapy and linked the repertoires to distant failure. General conclusions and limits of the study: No adjustment for multiple comparisons was applied to any of the reported P values. The study was limited by the small cohort and short follow-up, and independent validation of the study findings is required. Unique TCR clone counts fell after SBRT (median 10,088 before versus under 8,000 after; Wilcoxon paired P=0.011). Post-SBRT Shannon entropy and its change from baseline were lower in patients who developed distant metastases; baseline Shannon entropy was not associated with metastases. Differences by metastasis status were reportedly seen in TRBV and TRBJ usage frequencies, involving two V genes at baseline and, after SBRT, roughly nine V genes and two J genes. No determination of tumor specificity was made for expanded TCR clones.

The germline V gene encodes CDR1 MNHEY and CDR2 SVGAGI. Inclusive of the bounding cysteine and phenylalanine, the CDR3 is 14 residues long. The DNA shown is the 42-base CDR3, in frame from base 1. V lost 0 bases and J lost 4 bases; the stretch between them is 9 bases long. The TCR sequence derives from a donor aged 50 or older with non-small cell lung cancer. The sequencing here drew on PBMCs, taken before or after stereotactic body radiation therapy (not recorded which). The chain uses TRBV6-5 and TRBJ1-2; possibly the D gene is TRBD1, per 6 matching bases. The sequenced DNA is TGTGCCAGCAGTTACTCCGAGACAGGCTATGGCTACACCTTC. It codes for CASSYSETGYGYTF.